The sample holds a few counts of the clone carrying this T cell receptor beta chain. This entry is derived from a study of identical twins. MiXCR, run by TCRdb on the 5' RACE reads, gives a single entry per CDR3 protein. This sample yields around 500,000 distinct CDR3 sequences, of which approximately 14% are seen a single time; over 0.5% belongs to the top ten. CDR3 length: 17 amino acids. Per germline, CDR1 KGHSH and CDR2 LQKENI. Trimming took off 5 bases at V and 2 bases at J, with 20 bases between the two ends. This sample also belongs to another study, concerning yellow fever vaccine responses in identical twins.

The chain joins TRBV18 to TRBJ2-3; a possible D gene is TRBD1 (6 bases). The origin of this receptor is a woman between 18 and 29 years old in good health. Input material: CD4+ T cells sorted from blood. The chain's CDR3 is CASSSGTKKSHTDTQYF. The CDR3 DNA reads TGTGCCAGCTCATCCGGGACAAAAAAGTCCCACACAGATACGCAGTATTTT.